This T cell receptor (beta chain) comes out of a study of early T cells in non-severe SARS-CoV-2 infection. In the study overall: Sequenced material consisted of bulk RNA (from unsorted whole blood), and chains were unpaired.

Study results and limitations: Anti-spike CD8 specificities were favored by VDJdb matching, whose results missed private and CD4 specificities.

As part of library construction, unique molecular identifiers were attached to individual cDNA molecules. Via MiXCR, TCRdb re-called the 5' RACE reads, giving one row per CDR3 protein. Of around 93,000 distinct CDR3 sequences in the sample, approximately 12% were seen once. The CDR3 spans 17 residues. Germline lookup yields CDR1 KGHSH and CDR2 LQKENI. After removal of 2 bases from V and 2 bases from J, the junction contained 6 bases not matched to a gene. As to this clonotype: Its antigen is currently unknown.

Source: whole blood, taken at baseline. The chain joins TRBV18 to TRBJ2-1, with 10 positions matching TRBD1. The TCR originated in an adult who was a healthcare worker with PCR-confirmed SARS-CoV-2 infection or an uninfected control (not recorded which). The DNA of the CDR3 is TGTGCCAGCTCACCAAGAAATGGACAGGGGGCCTACAATGAGCAGTTCTTC. This translates into CASSPRNGQGAYNEQFF. Together with reference TRBV18 and TRBJ2-1, the CDR3 gives the full variable domain: NAGVMQNPRHLVRRRGQEARLRCSPMKGHSHVYWYRQLPEEGLKFMVYLQKENIIDESGMPKERFSAEFPKEGPSILRIQQVVRGDSAAYFCASSPRNGQGAYNEQFFGPGTRLTVL.